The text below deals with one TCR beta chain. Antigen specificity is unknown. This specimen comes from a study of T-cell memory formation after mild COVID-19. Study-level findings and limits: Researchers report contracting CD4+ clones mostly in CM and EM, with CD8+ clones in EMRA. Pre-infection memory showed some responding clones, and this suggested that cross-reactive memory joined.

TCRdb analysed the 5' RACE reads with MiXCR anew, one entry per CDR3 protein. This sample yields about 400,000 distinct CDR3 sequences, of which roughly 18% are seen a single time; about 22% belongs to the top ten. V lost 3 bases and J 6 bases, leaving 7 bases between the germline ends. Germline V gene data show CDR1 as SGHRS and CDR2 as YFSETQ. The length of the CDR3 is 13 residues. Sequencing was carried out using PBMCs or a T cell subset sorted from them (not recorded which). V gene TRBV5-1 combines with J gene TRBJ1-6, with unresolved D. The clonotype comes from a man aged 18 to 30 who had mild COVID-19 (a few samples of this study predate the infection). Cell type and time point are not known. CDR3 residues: CASSSARNSPLHF. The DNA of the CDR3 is TGCGCCAGCAGCTCGGCACGTAATTCACCCCTCCACTTT.